These T cell receptor beta chains were read from a single sample in a study of shared clonotypes between healthy human individuals. TCRdb keeps only in-frame clones here, not all; method: immunoSEQ multiplex PCR. Of more than 400,000 clones listed, 90% to 96% were seen once; the top ten hold under 0.065%. Material: naive CD4+ T cells sorted from blood. Receptor source: a woman aged 25-40 years in good health. Both conserved end residues are part of each CDR3. A D gene is named only where the DNA matches it firmly. Size values are once, few and many counts, or a class for expanded clones, and some rows have none.

CDR3nt: TGTGCCAGCCGAACCGGCAACCGGGACAGGGGGATACATAGCAATCAGCCCCAGCATTTT
CDR3aa: CASRTGNRDRGIHSNQPQHF
d_gene: TRBD1
v_gene: TRBV27
abundance: .
j_gene: TRBJ1-5

CDR3nt: TGCGCCAGCAGCCAAGACAAACTAGCGGGAGCAGATACGCAGTATTTT
CDR3aa: CASSQDKLAGADTQYF
d_gene: TRBD2
v_gene: TRBV4-1
abundance: .
j_gene: TRBJ2-3

CDR3nt: TGTGCCAGCAGATCCACCGGGACTAGCGTATCCTACGAGCAGTACTTC
CDR3aa: CASRSTGTSVSYEQYF
d_gene: TRBD2
v_gene: TRBV7-8
abundance: .
j_gene: TRBJ2-7

CDR3nt: TGTGCCAGCAGGAACCCGGGGTCCCTAGTCACTGAAGCTTTCTTT
CDR3aa: CASRNPGSLVTEAFF
d_gene: .
v_gene: TRBV28
abundance: .
j_gene: TRBJ1-1

CDR3nt: TGTGCCAGCAGCGAGGACGGCGTCTCTAAGAAAGCTTTCTTT
CDR3aa: CASSEDGVSKKAFF
d_gene: .
v_gene: TRBV7-3
abundance: .
j_gene: TRBJ1-1

CDR3nt: TGTGCCAGCATAACGTGGGGGACACTCAATTCACCCCTCCACTTT
CDR3aa: CASITWGTLNSPLHF
d_gene: .
v_gene: TRBV28
abundance: .
j_gene: TRBJ1-6

CDR3nt: TGTGCCAGCAGTTACCGGACAGGGCTGAACACTGAAGCTTTCTTT
CDR3aa: CASSYRTGLNTEAFF
d_gene: TRBD1
v_gene: TRBV11-2
abundance: .
j_gene: TRBJ1-1

CDR3nt: TGCAGCGTTGGAGAACTAGCGGGGGTTAAGAGGGATACGCAGTATTTT
CDR3aa: CSVGELAGVKRDTQYF
d_gene: TRBD2
v_gene: TRBV29-1
abundance: once
j_gene: TRBJ2-3

CDR3nt: TGTGCCAGCAAGAGTACCCCGGGTTGGGAGCAGTACTTC
CDR3aa: CASKSTPGWEQYF
d_gene: .
v_gene: TRBV25-1
abundance: .
j_gene: TRBJ2-7

CDR3nt: TGCGCCAGCAGCCACCGGTCAGGGCCCCAGCATTTT
CDR3aa: CASSHRSGPQHF
d_gene: .
v_gene: TRBV4-1
abundance: .
j_gene: TRBJ1-5

CDR3nt: TGTGCCAGCAGCACCGAGGGGGGGACCTACGAGCAGTACTTC
CDR3aa: CASSTEGGTYEQYF
d_gene: .
v_gene: TRBV6-5
abundance: .
j_gene: TRBJ2-7

CDR3nt: TGCGCCAGCTCGGACGACTACAATGAGCAGTTCTTC
CDR3aa: CASSDDYNEQFF
d_gene: .
v_gene: TRBV4-1
abundance: .
j_gene: TRBJ2-1

CDR3nt: TGCGCCAGCAGCTTGCTAGCGGGAGGGCGAGAGCAGTACTTC
CDR3aa: CASSLLAGGREQYF
d_gene: TRBD2
v_gene: TRBV5-1
abundance: .
j_gene: TRBJ2-7

CDR3nt: TGTGCCTGGGCGGGGGCTTCCACCGGGGAGCTGTTTTTT
CDR3aa: CAWAGASTGELFF
d_gene: .
v_gene: TRBV30
abundance: .
j_gene: TRBJ2-2

CDR3nt: TGCGCCAGCAGCGGCGGGACTCCGGGAGATACGCAGTATTTT
CDR3aa: CASSGGTPGDTQYF
d_gene: .
v_gene: TRBV5-1
abundance: .
j_gene: TRBJ2-3

CDR3nt: TGTGCCAGCAGTTTTCTAGTGGCCGGCGATACTGAGCAGTTCTTC
CDR3aa: CASSFLVAGDTEQFF
d_gene: .
v_gene: TRBV27
abundance: .
j_gene: TRBJ2-1

CDR3nt: TGTGCCAGCAGCAATTACCTTACCAGGGGGCCCGGCATTCAGTACTTC
CDR3aa: CASSNYLTRGPGIQYF
d_gene: TRBD1
v_gene: TRBV7-8
abundance: once
j_gene: TRBJ2-4

CDR3nt: TGTGCCAGCACCACGACTAGCGGCTCCTACGAGCAGTACTTC
CDR3aa: CASTTTSGSYEQYF
d_gene: TRBD2
v_gene: TRBV27
abundance: .
j_gene: TRBJ2-7

CDR3nt: TGTGCCAGCAAAGGAGGGGGGCATACGGGAGACCGCTACAATGAGCAGTTCTTC
CDR3aa: CASKGGGHTGDRYNEQFF
d_gene: .
v_gene: TRBV28
abundance: .
j_gene: TRBJ2-1

CDR3nt: TGTGCCAGCAGTGACAGGGGGCGCACCGGGGAGCTGTTTTTT
CDR3aa: CASSDRGRTGELFF
d_gene: TRBD1
v_gene: TRBV6-1
abundance: .
j_gene: TRBJ2-2

CDR3nt: TGTGCCAGCAGCTTAAAGGGGGATGAGCAGTTCTTC
CDR3aa: CASSLKGDEQFF
d_gene: .
v_gene: TRBV7-8
abundance: .
j_gene: TRBJ2-1

CDR3nt: TGTGCCAGCAGCTTAAGGGGAGCGGGGAACACAGATACGCAGTATTTT
CDR3aa: CASSLRGAGNTDTQYF
d_gene: TRBD2
v_gene: TRBV7-3
abundance: .
j_gene: TRBJ2-3

CDR3nt: TGTGCCAGTAGTCCCCGGACAGGTGGCTACGAGCAGTACTTC
CDR3aa: CASSPRTGGYEQYF
d_gene: TRBD1
v_gene: TRBV19
abundance: .
j_gene: TRBJ2-7

CDR3nt: TGCGCCAGCAGCCAAGGGCGGAATAGCAATCAGCCCCAGCATTTT
CDR3aa: CASSQGRNSNQPQHF
d_gene: .
v_gene: TRBV4-1
abundance: .
j_gene: TRBJ1-5

CDR3nt: TGCGCCAGCAGCTTGGGAGGGGACGGCAATCAGCCCCAGCATTTT
CDR3aa: CASSLGGDGNQPQHF
d_gene: .
v_gene: TRBV5-1
abundance: few
j_gene: TRBJ1-5

CDR3nt: TGCAGCGTTTCTAGGGGACTAGCGGGATCTTACGAGCAGTACTTC
CDR3aa: CSVSRGLAGSYEQYF
d_gene: TRBD2
v_gene: TRBV29-1
abundance: .
j_gene: TRBJ2-7

CDR3nt: TGTGCCAGCTCAATCTCTAGGGCCCCCCAAGAGACCCAGTACTTC
CDR3aa: CASSISRAPQETQYF
d_gene: .
v_gene: TRBV18
abundance: .
j_gene: TRBJ2-5

CDR3nt: TGTGCCCACCCTAGGCGGCAACTCACAGATACGCAGTATTTT
CDR3aa: CAHPRRQLTDTQYF
d_gene: .
v_gene: TRBV11-3
abundance: .
j_gene: TRBJ2-3

CDR3nt: TGCGCCAGCAGCGCGACTAGCGGGAGTTTTGATGAGCAGTTCTTC
CDR3aa: CASSATSGSFDEQFF
d_gene: TRBD2
v_gene: TRBV5-1
abundance: .
j_gene: TRBJ2-1

CDR3nt: TGTGCCAGCAGGGAAAGGGACTTTCGTCCGCAGTATTTT
CDR3aa: CASRERDFRPQYF
d_gene: .
v_gene: TRBV6-1
abundance: .
j_gene: TRBJ2-3

CDR3nt: TGTGCCACCAGCAGAGAGGGGGACAGGGGATCCTACGAGCAGTACTTC
CDR3aa: CATSREGDRGSYEQYF
d_gene: TRBD1
v_gene: TRBV15
abundance: .
j_gene: TRBJ2-7

CDR3nt: TGTGCCAGCAGCAAGGAGAGAGGTCGGGCCTACGAGCAGTACTTC
CDR3aa: CASSKERGRAYEQYF
d_gene: .
v_gene: TRBV6-5
abundance: once
j_gene: TRBJ2-7

CDR3nt: TGTGCCAGCAGCCAATCGGGGAGCTACACCTTC
CDR3aa: CASSQSGSYTF
d_gene: .
v_gene: TRBV16
abundance: .
j_gene: TRBJ1-2

CDR3nt: TGTGCCAGCAGAGGGAGCCAGACAGGGGCTAATGAAAAACTGTTTTTT
CDR3aa: CASRGSQTGANEKLFF
d_gene: TRBD1
v_gene: TRBV28
abundance: .
j_gene: TRBJ1-4

CDR3nt: TGTGCCAGCAGCCCCCGGCTAGCGTATAACAATGAGCAGTTCTTC
CDR3aa: CASSPRLAYNNEQFF
d_gene: .
v_gene: TRBV5-4
abundance: .
j_gene: TRBJ2-1

CDR3nt: TGTGCCAGCAGTTTACCCGACAGGGAAGCTTTCTTT
CDR3aa: CASSLPDREAFF
d_gene: .
v_gene: TRBV28
abundance: .
j_gene: TRBJ1-1